Listed below are T cell receptor beta chains from one sample, sequenced in a study of cytomegalovirus exposure and HLA in healthy donors. The assay was immunoSEQ multiplex PCR, and TCRdb's table has in-frame clones only and misses some. The data show around 200,000 clones, with roughly 82% seen just once and around 1.2% held by the top ten. Sequencing was carried out using PBMCs. These receptors originate from a girl aged 2-10 years in good health and CMV-seropositive. Both conserved end residues are part of each CDR3. The D gene is left open where the match is weak. The listing skips clone size in some rows; elsewhere it reads once, few, many or a size class.

>.|18|TRBV6-4|TRBD2|TRBJ2-2
CASSDSKVRSGGPGELFF
TGTGCCAGCAGTGACTCGAAGGTTAGGAGCGGGGGTCCGGGGGAGCTGTTTTTT
>.|14|TRBV28|.|TRBJ1-1
CASGDGQMNTEAFF
TGTGCCAGCGGGGACGGACAGATGAACACTGAAGCTTTCTTT
>.|16|TRBV19|TRBD1|TRBJ1-4
CASSIFIGQGSEKLFF
TGTGCCAGTAGTATATTCATTGGACAGGGGAGTGAAAAACTGTTTTTT
>few|15|TRBV6-6|TRBD1|TRBJ1-5
CASSAGTGVVQPQHF
TGTGCCAGCAGTGCCGGGACAGGGGTTGTTCAGCCCCAGCATTTT
>few|13|TRBV6-5|TRBD1|TRBJ1-2
CASSVQGVDGYTF
TGTGCCAGCAGTGTACAGGGGGTGGATGGCTACACCTTC
>.|20|TRBV2|.|TRBJ2-1
CASSGGDSLQEHFGHNEQFF
TGTGCCAGCAGTGGTGGCGATTCGTTACAGGAACACTTCGGCCACAATGAGCAGTTCTTC
>few|12|TRBV6-6|.|TRBJ2-7
CASSYRAYEQYF
TGTGCCAGCAGTTACCGAGCTTACGAGCAGTACTTC
>.|14|TRBV6-6|TRBD1|TRBJ2-5
CASSTGTDKETQYF
TGTGCCAGCAGCACCGGGACAGATAAAGAGACCCAGTACTTC
>.|18|TRBV2|TRBD1|TRBJ1-5
CASSTPTGQGYSNQPQHF
TGTGCCAGCAGTACCCCTACCGGACAGGGGTACAGCAATCAGCCCCAGCATTTT
>.|19|TRBV4-2|TRBD2|TRBJ2-3
CASSQEIGLAGDRTDTQYF
TGTGCCAGCAGCCAAGAAATCGGTCTAGCGGGAGACCGCACAGATACGCAGTATTTT
>.|15|TRBV15|.|TRBJ2-7
CATSRAQEGSYEQYF
TGTGCCACCAGCAGGGCACAAGAGGGCTCCTACGAGCAGTACTTC
>.|13|TRBV4-1|TRBD1|TRBJ1-2
CASSQVQGYGYTF
TGCGCCAGCAGCCAAGTACAGGGGTATGGCTACACCTTC
>.|11|TRBV2|.|TRBJ1-1
CASRAQGLAFF
TGTGCCAGCAGGGCCCAGGGACTAGCTTTCTTT
>.|16|TRBV6-6|.|TRBJ1-5
CASSPRGSYSNQPQHF
TGTGCCAGCAGCCCTCGGGGATCATATAGCAATCAGCCCCAGCATTTT
>.|14|TRBV6-1|.|TRBJ2-7
CASSEGQEVHEQYF
TGTGCCAGCAGTGAAGGGCAGGAAGTACACGAGCAGTACTTC
>few|16|TRBV5-1|.|TRBJ1-1
CASSPGTQYLNTEAFF
TGCGCCAGCAGCCCCGGGACACAGTACCTGAACACTGAAGCTTTCTTT
>.|15|TRBV4-1|.|TRBJ2-3
CASTRGRLGGDTQYF
TGCGCCAGCACCCGGGGTCGACTAGGAGGAGATACGCAGTATTTT
>.|15|TRBV29-1|TRBD2|TRBJ2-3
CSVLDSGVSTDTQYF
TGCAGCGTCTTAGATAGCGGGGTGAGCACAGATACGCAGTATTTT
>.|16|TRBV15|TRBD1|TRBJ2-3
CATSRDRRGLTDTQYF
TGTGCCACCAGCAGAGATCGAAGGGGGCTTACAGATACGCAGTATTTT
>.|15|TRBV19|.|TRBJ1-1
CASRQDARMNTEAFF
TGTGCCAGTAGACAGGACGCTCGGATGAACACTGAAGCTTTCTTT
>.|14|TRBV5-1|.|TRBJ1-3
CASSSQGFGNTIYF
TGCGCCAGCAGCTCACAGGGATTTGGAAACACCATATATTTT
>.|13|TRBV5-1|TRBD1|TRBJ2-7
CASSLDRGYEQYF
TGCGCCAGCAGCTTGGACAGGGGCTACGAGCAGTACTTC
>.|15|TRBV6-6|TRBD1|TRBJ2-7
CASSYPTGGFYEQYF
TGTGCCAGCAGTTACCCGACAGGGGGCTTTTACGAGCAGTACTTC
>.|15|TRBV7-9|TRBD2|TRBJ2-1
CASSFILGGDNEQFF
TGTGCCAGCAGCTTCATCCTCGGGGGGGACAATGAGCAGTTCTTC
>.|16|TRBV5-1|.|TRBJ2-5
CASSLVGALYQETQYF
TGCGCCAGCAGCTTGGTAGGGGCTTTGTACCAAGAGACCCAGTACTTC
>.|15|TRBV27|TRBD1|TRBJ1-2
CASSREGTGWNGYTF
TGTGCCAGCAGCCGAGAAGGGACAGGGTGGAATGGCTACACCTTC
>few|12|TRBV7-9|.|TRBJ1-4
CASSSAGEKLFF
TGTGCCAGCAGCTCCGCGGGGGAAAAACTGTTTTTT
>.|15|TRBV6-4|TRBD1|TRBJ2-1
CASGGDRVSHNEQFF
TGTGCCAGCGGCGGAGACAGGGTTTCCCACAATGAGCAGTTCTTC
>few|13|TRBV27|.|TRBJ1-6
CASKLRGDSPLHF
TGTGCCAGCAAACTACGCGGGGATTCACCCCTCCACTTT
>.|16|TRBV5-1|.|TRBJ2-1
CASSLELAHPNNEQFF
TGCGCCAGCAGCTTGGAACTAGCACACCCTAACAATGAGCAGTTCTTC
>.|14|TRBV28|TRBD1|TRBJ2-2
CASRRTGRTGELFF
TGTGCCAGCAGGCGGACAGGGAGAACCGGGGAGCTGTTTTTT
>.|12|TRBV27|TRBD1|TRBJ2-7
CASQTGINEQYF
TGTGCCAGTCAGACAGGGATTAACGAGCAGTACTTC
>.|14|TRBV30|TRBD1|TRBJ1-5
CAWSGDRGPQPQHF
TGTGCCTGGAGTGGAGACAGGGGGCCCCAGCCCCAGCATTTT
>.|20|TRBV12-5|TRBD1|TRBJ2-1
CASGLWARGLLSRPHDEQFF
TGTGCTAGTGGTTTGTGGGCCAGGGGGCTTCTTAGCCGACCTCACGATGAGCAGTTCTTC
>.|14|TRBV14|.|TRBJ1-2
CASSRTVLDYGYTF
TGTGCCAGCAGCCGGACAGTCCTCGACTATGGCTACACCTTC
>.|15|TRBV30|TRBD2|TRBJ2-7
CALEGLSGRAYEQYF
TGTGCCCTGGAAGGACTCAGCGGGAGGGCCTACGAGCAGTACTTC
>.|16|TRBV18|.|TRBJ2-7
CASSGARSVRSYEQYF
TGTGCCAGCTCTGGTGCGCGATCTGTCCGCTCCTACGAGCAGTACTTC
>.|17|TRBV9|.|TRBJ2-3
CASSVGRRAASTDTQYF
TGTGCCAGCAGCGTAGGGCGGCGGGCCGCTAGCACAGATACGCAGTATTTT
>.|13|TRBV29-1|.|TRBJ2-7
CSVGQGDPLEQYF
TGCAGCGTTGGGCAGGGTGATCCACTCGAGCAGTACTTC
>.|16|TRBV28|TRBD1|TRBJ2-7
CASSPTGTGASYEQYF
TGTGCCAGCAGTCCCACCGGGACAGGGGCTTCCTACGAGCAGTACTTC
>.|15|TRBV11-2|TRBD1|TRBJ2-2
CASSFRTGLAGELFF
TGTGCCAGCAGCTTCAGGACAGGGCTCGCCGGGGAGCTGTTTTTT
>.|17|TRBV5-4|TRBD2|TRBJ2-3
CASSLRLAGGGTDTQYF
TGTGCCAGCAGCCTGAGACTAGCGGGGGGTGGCACAGATACGCAGTATTTT